The clone carrying this TCR beta chain was recorded once. A quantity of roughly 0.5 to 1 ug RNA underwent reverse transcription using random hexamers. TCRdb reanalysed the immunoSEQ multiplex PCR reads using MiXCR and keeps one entry per CDR3 protein. The table records just over 300,000 distinct CDR3 sequences, about 90% of them present only once. The V end lost 3 bases, the J end lost 10 bases, and 12 bases lay between the germline ends. The CDR3 extends over 12 amino acids. Blood CD8+ and CD4+ T cells underwent high-throughput TCR beta sequencing. The CD8+ and CD4+ T cells were negatively isolated, with the TEMRA cells enriched by FACS. This sample stems from a study of CD8 T cells in Susac syndrome.

The chain is built from TRBV12-3 or TRBV12-4 and TRBJ1-1; no firm D call. The sequence was obtained from a human donor with multiple sclerosis. The sequencing sample was made of CD4+ T cells from PBMCs. The CDR3 DNA is TGTGCCAGCAGTTTCATCAGTCTGAGAGCTTTCTTT. Translation gives CASSFISLRAFF.